This TCR beta chain comes out of a study of blood T cells in healthy people across ages. Staff drew 9 to 10 milliliters of peripheral blood from each donor. Findings and limits, study-wide: Whereas aged donors had fewer naive CD4+ cells, long-lived donors had more of them and higher diversity.

Next came a second PCR, run for about 7 to 12 cycles, which used a sample-barcoded 5' primer along with a J-beta primer mix. Using its own MiXCR run on the 5' RACE reads, TCRdb lists one record per CDR3 protein. The sample yields about 1.8 million distinct CDR3 sequences, around 48% seen once. In this sample, this clonotype turned up a few times. The antigen remains unidentified. The V gene's germline CDR1 is SEHNR and CDR2 FQNEAQ (reference sequence). With V trimmed by 5 bases and J by 2 bases, 12 bases remained unmatched. This CDR3 spans 17 amino acids. The sequenced material came from blood. The receptor's source is a woman between 40 and 50 years old in good health. V and J are TRBV7-9 and TRBJ2-5, with TRBD1 matching over 9 bases. This chain's CDR3 is CASSRGQGLGGQETQYF. The CDR3 nucleotides read TGTGCCAGCAGCAGAGGACAGGGGCTCGGGGGGCAAGAGACCCAGTACTTC. Full variable domain (outside the CDR3, taken from reference TRBV7-9 and TRBJ2-5): DTGVSQNPRHKITKRGQNVTFRCDPISEHNRLYWYRQTLGQGPEFLTYFQNEAQLEKSRLLSDRFSAERPKGSFSTLEIQRTEQGDSAMYLCASSRGQGLGGQETQYFGPGTRLLVL.